The present T cell receptor (beta chain) was sequenced within a study of cytomegalovirus exposure and HLA in healthy donors listed by TCRdb under 2017. Regarding the research as a whole: The 500 to 800 repertoires of the first cohort and the approximately 130 validation repertoires were produced on the same platform, according to a later analysis. The study was designed to test whether signatures of past pathogen exposure could be identified by cataloging public T cell receptors. In addition to the first cohort of roughly 700 subjects, a separate validation cohort of approximately 130 different subjects was used. The study combined high-throughput TCR immunosequencing, statistical association of individual TCRs with disease status, and machine learning to predict cytomegalovirus infection status. Overall study results and their limits: The classifier was reported to diagnose cytomegalovirus status with high specificity and sensitivity in both the original cohort and the validation cohort. All 120 or so repertoires were used to score co-occurrence in the validation cohort in a later analysis, because that analysis had no HLA typing for the cohort. A later analysis found that TCRs clustered in the first cohort also tended to co-occur in the 120 validation repertoires, with approximately 95% of cluster scores above 0. According to the authors, the approach could potentially be generalized to other disease states and immunological phenotypes. In the study, 150 to 200 TCR beta chains were listed as associated with cytomegalovirus. Across donors, most TCR sequences were observed very rarely, whereas some public TCRs were present in many individuals. In vitro tests confirmed that three of the cytomegalovirus-associated TCR beta chains recognize cytomegalovirus antigens.

In regard to this clone: Its specific antigen is unknown. Qualities for individual bases were not recorded, and no much larger clone is one base off.

The method was the immunoSEQ multiplex PCR assay. From the authors' description of their analysis: A statistical classification framework was built for diagnosing cytomegalovirus status from the catalog of TCR beta chain sequences. Not all clones reach the TCRdb copy of this immuneACCESS table, which keeps in-frame sequences only. Checked studies attribute under half of the gap to unresolved V genes and leave the rest unexplained. The V and J calls and clone size come from that table; D and trimming were worked out from the DNA. The sample includes 150,000 to 200,000 clones, with just under 90% observed a single time. 4% to 5% of the sample is held by the ten biggest clonotypes. From the cysteine up to the phenylalanine, the CDR3 has a length of 14 residues. The retained sequence is limited to the CDR3, 42 bases, with the frame set at the first base. Trimming removed 4 bases from V and 6 bases from J; the gene matches leave 9 bases unexplained. According to the germline V gene (reference sequence), CDR1 reads SEHNR and CDR2 reads FQNEAQ.

The donors were included in the validation cohort of around 120 subjects, a group kept apart from the approximately 650-subject first cohort. The sequence joins TRBV7-9 to TRBJ2-7; a stretch of 7 junction bases matches TRBD2. The sequence derives from a man aged 18 to 30 in good health and CMV-seropositive. The sequencing sample was made of PBMCs. The CDR3 region has the sequence CASSYASGISEQYF. The DNA sequence is TGTGCCAGCAGCTACGCCAGCGGGATAAGCGAGCAGTACTTC. With the rest looked up from the reference TRBV7-9 and TRBJ2-7 genes rather than sequenced, the full variable domain is DTGVSQNPRHKITKRGQNVTFRCDPISEHNRLYWYRQTLGQGPEFLTYFQNEAQLEKSRLLSDRFSAERPKGSFSTLEIQRTEQGDSAMYLCASSYASGISEQYFGPGTRLTVT.